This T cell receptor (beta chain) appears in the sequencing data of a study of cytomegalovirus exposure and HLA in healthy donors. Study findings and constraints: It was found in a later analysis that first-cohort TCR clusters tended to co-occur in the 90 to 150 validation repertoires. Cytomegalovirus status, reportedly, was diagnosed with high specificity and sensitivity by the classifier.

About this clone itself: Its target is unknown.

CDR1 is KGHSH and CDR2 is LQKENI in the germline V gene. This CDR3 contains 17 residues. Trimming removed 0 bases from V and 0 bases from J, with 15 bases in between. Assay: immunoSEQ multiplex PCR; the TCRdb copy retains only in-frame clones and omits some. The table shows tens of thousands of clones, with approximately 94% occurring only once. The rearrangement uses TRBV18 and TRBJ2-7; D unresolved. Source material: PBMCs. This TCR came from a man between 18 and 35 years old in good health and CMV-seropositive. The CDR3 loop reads CASSPPYGGSNSYEQYF. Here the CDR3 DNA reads TGTGCCAGCTCACCACCTTATGGCGGATCAAACTCCTACGAGCAGTACTTC. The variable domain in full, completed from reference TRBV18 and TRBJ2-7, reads NAGVMQNPRHLVRRRGQEARLRCSPMKGHSHVYWYRQLPEEGLKFMVYLQKENIIDESGMPKERFSAEFPKEGPSILRIQQVVRGDSAAYFCASSPPYGGSNSYEQYFGPGTRLTVT.